This T cell receptor beta chain appears in the sequencing data of a study of blood T cell repertoires in COVID-19. Across the whole study: The study drew acute and convalescent COVID-19 samples from the United States, Italy and Spain. T cells, B-cell-depleted T cells, or PBMCs supplied cDNA or gDNA.

Trimming at V came to 8 bases and at J to 4 bases, leaving 15 bases not matched to a gene. This CDR3 is 17 amino acids long. Germline CDR1 and CDR2: SGHTA and FQGNSA. Original analysis: Reference gene primer amplification gave nucleated cell count estimates. The table came from immunoSEQ multiplex PCR; TCRdb's copy has only in-frame clones and leaves some out. D and trimming were read from the DNA, whereas the V and J calls and clone size are those reported in that table. The table has 65,000 to 80,000 clones, roughly 82% seen once; the top ten hold about a fifth. This chain connects TRBV7-2 to TRBJ2-5; 11 bases line up with TRBD2. The receptor's source is a human donor in a cohort sampled during active COVID-19. Input material: peripheral blood. The CDR3 here is CASSPWGISGGAETQYF. The DNA of the CDR3 is TGTGCCAGCTCCCCCTGGGGGATTAGCGGGGGGGCAGAGACCCAGTACTTC.